The 4 T cell receptor beta chains reported below all come from one sample, sequenced in a study of response to subunit inactivated influenza vaccine. MiXCR, applied by TCRdb to the RT-PCR reads, yields one record per CDR3 protein. The repertoire includes almost 250,000 distinct CDR3 sequences, over 9% of them detected once, and over 6.5% sits in the top ten. The sample here was non-naive T cells sorted from PBMCs, taken 14 days before vaccination. These receptors came from a man aged 45 to 65 who received an inactivated influenza vaccine.

The genes are TRBV2 and TRBJ1-5, with 8 nucleotides matching TRBD1. The germline gives CDR1 SNHLY, CDR2 FYNNEI. The CDR3 spans 14 residues. Unmatched junction bases numbered 6, after V lost 8 bases and J lost 3 bases. Written as DNA, the CDR3 is TGTGCCAGCCGGCACAGGGGGATCAATCAGCCCCAGCATTTT. Protein sequence: CASRHRGINQPQHF. The whole variable domain, remainder taken from reference TRBV2 and TRBJ1-5, is EPEVTQTPSHQVTQMGQEVILRCVPISNHLYFYWYRQILGQKVEFLVSFYNNEISEKSEIFDDQFSVERPDGSNFTLKIRSTKLEDSAMYFCASRHRGINQPQHFGDGTRLSIL.

The chain recombines TRBV5-1 with TRBJ2-5, with 9 positions matching TRBD2. Germline CDR1 is SGHRS and CDR2 is YFSETQ. CDR3 size: 16 residues. V shed 0 bases, J shed 4 bases, and the junction held 7 bases outside the gene matches. CDR3 sequence reads: CASSLDGGRAVETQYF. Written as DNA, the CDR3 is TGCGCCAGCAGCTTGGATGGCGGGAGGGCCGTAGAGACCCAGTACTTC.

This clonotype was recorded a few times. Here the CDR3 reads CSVSGTGGVEQFF. CDR3 bases: TGCAGCGTCTCCGGGACAGGGGGCGTTGAGCAGTTCTTC. The V and J genes are TRBV29-1 and TRBJ2-1; the match to TRBD1 covers 12 bases. Trimming removed 6 bases from V and 9 bases from J; junction bases left unmatched: 6. Germline V gene lookup returns CDR1 SQVTM and CDR2 ANQGSEA. This CDR3 comprises 13 residues.

There are a few counts of this clonotype. The CDR3: CASRPIHQNTEAFF. CDR3 DNA: TGTGCCAGCAGACCGATACACCAGAACACTGAAGCTTTCTTT. The J gene is TRBJ1-1, the V gene TRBV28; no reliable D call. Germline lookup yields CDR1 MDHEN and CDR2 SYDVKM. The V and J ends lost 6 bases and 1 base respectively, with 12 bases between them. The CDR3 loop spans 14 amino acids. The entire variable domain, with the rest obtained from reference TRBV28 and TRBJ1-1, is as follows: DVKVTQSSRYLVKRTGEKVFLECVQDMDHENMFWYRQDPGLGLRLIYFSYDVKMKEKGDIPEGYSVSREKKERFSLILESASTNQTSMYLCASRPIHQNTEAFFGQGTRLTVV.